One sample yielded the 3 T cell receptor beta chains listed below, sequenced in a study of radiation and T cells in renal cell carcinoma. Treatment of the sample: treatment-naive control, cytoreductive nephrectomy. The assay was immunoSEQ multiplex PCR, and TCRdb's table has in-frame clones only and misses some. The sample includes 13,000 to 15,000 clones, approximately 50% seen only once; the top ten take over 10%. Here the sequenced sample was tumor tissue, taken from a patient whose treatment was nephrectomy without radiotherapy. These receptors all stem from a man between 45 and 60 years old with renal cell carcinoma.

The CDR3: CASRAGQGYGYTF. Here the CDR3 DNA reads TGTGCCAGCAGGGCCGGACAGGGCTATGGCTACACCTTC. The chain recombines TRBV6-1 with TRBJ1-2, with TRBD1 identical over 8 bases. Trimming removed 6 bases from V and 4 bases from J; junction bases left unmatched: 4. Germline V gene sequence: CDR1 MNHNS, CDR2 SASEGT. The CDR3 is made up of 13 amino acids.

The rearrangement links TRBV7-3 to TRBJ2-1, with D possibly matching TRBD1 (5 bases). CDR1 and CDR2 (germline): SGHTA, FQGTGA. V lost 0 bases to trimming and J lost 0 bases, with 9 bases between them. The CDR3 has 16 residues. CDR3 sequence: CASSLTTTVSYNEQFF. The CDR3, as DNA: TGTGCCAGCAGCTTAACGACGACAGTCTCCTACAATGAGCAGTTCTTC.

The rearrangement joins TRBV5-6 to TRBJ2-4, with D possibly matching TRBD1 (5 bases). Trimming left V 0 bases short and J 0 bases short, with 10 bases between. Germline-derived CDR1 and CDR2 are SGHDT and YYEEEE. The CDR3 is made up of 16 amino acids. The chain's CDR3 is CASSLATDRAKNIQYF. The CDR3 DNA is TGTGCCAGCAGCTTGGCGACAGATCGAGCCAAAAACATTCAGTACTTC. The whole variable domain, remainder taken from reference TRBV5-6 and TRBJ2-4, is DAGVTQSPTHLIKTRGQQVTLRCSPKSGHDTVSWYQQALGQGPQFIFQYYEEEERQRGNFPDRFSGHQFPNYSSELNVNALLLGDSALYLCASSLATDRAKNIQYFGAGTRLSVL.